One sample yielded the 32 T cell receptor beta chains listed below, sequenced in a study of OX40 agonist ivuxolimab in advanced cancers. Library preparation used the immunoSEQ multiplex PCR assay. Sourced from immuneACCESS, this table was stored by TCRdb with only in-frame sequences that have V and J called. A share of the clones is absent; for the studies checked, an unresolved V gene accounts for under half, and the remainder has no known explanation. The sample table lists 100,000 or so clones, roughly 80% of them with a count of one. Roughly 5.5% of the sample lies in the top ten. Sequences were derived from CD4+ or CD8+ T cells sorted from blood, sampled in a trial of the OX40 agonist ivuxolimab. The receptors derive from an adult with an advanced solid tumor such as melanoma, head and neck, liver or kidney cancer.

This chain uses TRBV6-1 with TRBJ2-1; D gene ambiguous. This CDR3 has 12 amino acids. Germline V gene lookup returns CDR1 MNHNS and CDR2 SASEGT. V lost 7 bases to trimming and J lost 5 bases, with 9 bases between them. CDR3 protein: CASTRTDNEQFF. In DNA, the CDR3 is TGTGCCAGCACGAGAACAGACAATGAGCAGTTCTTC.

This chain's CDR3 is CAWRTGDIAFF. CDR3 coding DNA: TGTGCCTGGAGGACGGGGGATATAGCTTTCTTT. The rearrangement links TRBV30 to TRBJ1-1; the D gene is possibly TRBD1 (5 bases). This CDR3 has 11 amino acids. Germline values: CDR1 GTSNPN, CDR2 SVGIG (reference sequence). V lost 3 bases, J lost 10 bases, and 12 bases lay in between.

CDR3 bases: TGTGCCAGCAGCTTACCCTCCCTTGCAGGGGATACGCAGTATTTT. This translates into CASSLPSLAGDTQYF. V and J are TRBV7-2 and TRBJ2-3; the D gene is possibly TRBD1 (5 bases). Trimming left V 2 bases short and J 6 bases short, with 15 bases between. The CDR3 spans 15 residues. Germline CDR1 and CDR2: SGHTA and FQGNSA. Full variable domain (rest looked up from reference TRBV7-2 and TRBJ2-3): GAGVSQSPSNKVTEKGKDVELRCDPISGHTALYWYRQSLGQGLEFLIYFQGNSAPDKSGLPSDRFSAERTGGSVSTLTIQRTQQEDSAVYLCASSLPSLAGDTQYFGPGTRLTVL.

The chain recombines TRBV9 with TRBJ1-2; 8 bases match TRBD1. With 2 bases clipped from V and 5 bases from J, the junction kept 11 bases outside the gene matches. The germline V gene encodes CDR1 SGDLS and CDR2 YYNGEE. This CDR3 comprises 16 residues. CDR3 nucleotides: TGTGCCAGCAGCGTCTCAGCCCAGGGGGCGATTTATGGCTACACCTTC. Amino acids: CASSVSAQGAIYGYTF.

This clone was observed at least ten times. The chain carries TRBV7-8 and TRBJ1-6, with D perhaps TRBD1 (5 bases). Germline CDR1 reads SGHVS; CDR2 reads FQNEAQ. Trimming took off 0 bases at V and 10 bases at J, with 13 bases between the two ends. The CDR3 is 15 amino acids. For the CDR3, the DNA is TGTGCCAGCAGCTTAGCAAGGGTGGGGGAATCACCCCTCCACTTT. It encodes CASSLARVGESPLHF.

V usage is TRBV7-9 and J usage is TRBJ2-5; 10 bases are shared with TRBD1. The CDR3 has 16 amino acids. The trim removed 4 bases at V and 0 bases at J, leaving 5 bases unmatched. The V gene's germline CDR1 is SEHNR and CDR2 FQNEAQ (reference sequence). The CDR3 spells CASSSDRGLNQETQYF. In nucleotides, the CDR3 is TGTGCCAGCAGCTCAGACAGGGGGCTGAACCAAGAGACCCAGTACTTC.

The chain links TRBV7-9 to TRBJ2-7; TRBD2 matches at 10 bases. This CDR3 is 15 amino acids long. The germline V gene encodes CDR1 SEHNR and CDR2 FQNEAQ (reference sequence). The J segment lost 4 bases and the V segment lost 5 bases, leaving 8 bases of the junction unmatched. CDR3 in DNA: TGTGCCAGCAGCGCACCCGGGACTAGCGATTACGAGCAGTACTTC. It encodes CASSAPGTSDYEQYF.

This clone was picked up one time. In DNA form, the CDR3 reads TGTGCCAGCAGCTCTAAGCGGGAGCTCTCCTACGAGCAGTACTTC. Its protein is CASSSKRELSYEQYF. The chain employs TRBV7-9 and TRBJ2-7; 8 bases are a match to TRBD2. Trimming removed 4 bases from V and 0 bases from J; junction bases left unmatched: 5. The germline gives CDR1 SEHNR, CDR2 FQNEAQ (reference sequence). CDR3 length: 15 residues.

The rearrangement joins TRBV5-6 to TRBJ1-5; 8 bases are shared with TRBD1. Losses at the gene ends were 3 bases for V and 0 bases for J; bases not matched to a gene: 5. The CDR3 has 16 amino acids. Germline CDR1 reads SGHDT; CDR2 reads YYEEEE. CDR3 protein: CASSSGGPNSNQPQHF. The DNA for the CDR3 is TGTGCCAGCAGCTCAGGGGGCCCTAATAGCAATCAGCCCCAGCATTTT.

This clone is a singleton in its sample. The V gene is TRBV6-5, the J gene TRBJ2-7; 8 bases agree with TRBD2. Germline assignment: CDR1 MNHEY and CDR2 SVGAGI. V shed 8 bases and J 2 bases; nucleotides not matched to a gene: 8. The CDR3 is made up of 14 amino acids. For the CDR3, the DNA is TGTGCCAGCGGGAAGCGGGAGAACACCTACGAGCAGTACTTC. It specifies CASGKRENTYEQYF.

The table lists this clone with a count of one. J is TRBJ2-7 and V is TRBV5-1, with D unresolved. The CDR3 loop spans 16 amino acids. V shed 2 bases and J shed 3 bases, with 18 bases lying between them. Germline V CDR1 and CDR2: SGHRS, YFSETQ. CDR3 sequence (DNA): TGCGCCAGCAGCTTCGTATCCGGGCAGCCCCTCTACGAGCAGTACTTC. Translation: CASSFVSGQPLYEQYF. Combining the CDR3 with reference TRBV5-1 and TRBJ2-7 gives the whole variable domain KAGVTQTPRYLIKTRGQQVTLSCSPISGHRSVSWYQQTPGQGLQFLFEYFSETQRNKGNFPGRFSGRQFSNSRSEMNVSTLELGDSALYLCASSFVSGQPLYEQYFGPGTRLTVT.

This chain links TRBV11-2 with TRBJ2-1; D may be TRBD1 or TRBD2 (5 bases each). Trimming pared 1 base from V and 10 bases from J, leaving 11 bases between. This CDR3 has 13 amino acids. CDR1 is SGHAT, CDR2 FQNNGV, per germline. CDR3 nucleotides: TGTGCCAGCAGCTTAGGGATCCGGGGCGAGCAGTTCTTC. Translation: CASSLGIRGEQFF.

The chain employs TRBV9 and TRBJ1-1, with D unresolved. CDR3 length: 15 residues. V lost 5 bases to trimming and J lost 1 base, with 15 bases between them. Germline-derived CDR1 and CDR2 are SGDLS and YYNGEE. The CDR3 DNA sequence: TGTGCCAGCAGTCCCCCCGGAGGGCGGAACACTGAAGCTTTCTTT. The encoded protein is CASSPPGGRNTEAFF. Full variable domain (missing parts from reference TRBV9 and TRBJ1-1): DSGVTQTPKHLITATGQRVTLRCSPRSGDLSVYWYQQSLDQGLQFLIQYYNGEERAKGNILERFSAQQFPDLHSELNLSSLELGDSALYFCASSPPGGRNTEAFFGQGTRLTVV.

CDR3 loop: CSGQEVSGNTIYF. The CDR3 DNA reads TGCAGCGGACAGGAGGTCTCTGGAAACACCATATATTTT. The chain uses TRBV29-1 and TRBJ1-3; D is perhaps TRBD1 (6 bases). There are 13 residues in the CDR3. Germline CDR1 is SQVTM and CDR2 is ANQGSEA. The V end lost 7 bases, the J end lost 0 bases, and 10 bases lay between the germline ends.

The rearrangement uses TRBV14 and TRBJ2-7, with D unresolved. Germline CDR1 reads SGHDN; CDR2 reads FVKESK. Trimming left V 4 bases short and J 13 bases short, with 17 bases between. The CDR3 covers 12 residues. This CDR3 is CASSLPGPLLYF. CDR3 coding DNA: TGTGCCAGCAGCCTACCCGGCCCTTTACTTTACTTC.

V gene TRBV18 combines with J gene TRBJ2-7; tentative D call: TRBD2 (5 bases). The germline V gene has CDR1 KGHSH and CDR2 LQKENI. Between the trimmed V and J ends, which lost 0 bases and 6 bases, there was a span of 18 bases. The CDR3 runs to 16 residues. In DNA form, the CDR3 reads TGTGCCAGCTCACCACCGGTGCGGGTCCGGAATGTCGAGCAGTACTTC. Translated: CASSPPVRVRNVEQYF.

The rearrangement joins TRBV7-9 to TRBJ2-1; possibly TRBD2 for D (5 bases). The CDR3 has 13 amino acids. V shed 1 base and J shed 12 bases, with 13 bases lying between them. Germline lookup yields CDR1 SEHNR and CDR2 FQNEAQ (reference sequence). CDR3 in amino acids: CASSLVSDRGQFF. In nucleotides, the CDR3 is TGTGCCAGCAGCTTAGTCTCAGACCGGGGGCAGTTCTTC.

The V and J genes are TRBV19 and TRBJ1-1, with TRBD1 as a possible D gene (5 bases). V was trimmed by 6 bases and J by 2 bases, leaving 13 bases between them. This CDR3 is built from 14 residues. Germline CDR1 is LNHDA and CDR2 is SQIVND (reference sequence). The CDR3 nucleotides are TGTGCCAGTAGCGTCGGGACCGCTAACACTGAAGCTTTCTTT. Its translation is CASSVGTANTEAFF.

This clone appeared a single time. V usage is TRBV9 and J usage is TRBJ1-4, with a tentative D call TRBD1 (6 bases). The germline V and J ends were trimmed by 3 bases and 4 bases, with 10 bases remaining between them. The CDR3 extends over 14 amino acids. Germline CDR1 reads SGDLS; CDR2 reads YYNGEE. The CDR3 region has the DNA TGTGCCAGCAGCGGGGGGCGGGGTAATGAAAAACTGTTTTTT. Its protein is CASSGGRGNEKLFF.

With regard to this clone: This same CDR3 is encoded by further DNA sequences in the sample. The chain has TRBV9 and TRBJ1-2; a possible D gene is TRBD1 (5 bases). The V end was cut by 2 bases, the J end by 5 bases, with 7 bases between. Per the germline V gene, CDR1 is SGDLS and CDR2 is YYNGEE. This CDR3 is 12 amino acids long. CDR3 coding DNA: TGTGCCAGCAGCGTGGGGGGGTATGGCTACACCTTC. The encoded protein is CASSVGGYGYTF.

The chain is built from TRBV6-5 and TRBJ1-1; D is unresolved. Germline CDR1 MNHEY, CDR2 SVGAGI. V gave up 2 bases and J gave up 4 bases, with 8 bases separating them. The CDR3 runs 13 residues. As DNA, the CDR3 is TGTGCCAGCAGTTACAAGATTAGCACTGAAGCTTTCTTT. This codes for CASSYKISTEAFF.

The J gene is TRBJ2-5, the V gene TRBV5-1; a weak D match, TRBD2 (5 bases). Germline V CDR1 and CDR2: SGHRS, YFSETQ. This CDR3 has 13 amino acids. V was trimmed by 5 bases and J by 2 bases, leaving 10 bases between them. The CDR3 here is CASRKRDQETQYF. The CDR3 DNA reads TGCGCCAGCAGGAAGAGGGATCAAGAGACCCAGTACTTC.

CDR3 loop: CASSPLAGGFYEQYF. For the CDR3, the DNA is TGTGCCAGCAGCCCACTAGCGGGAGGTTTCTACGAGCAGTACTTC. This rearrangement joins TRBV19 to TRBJ2-7; 12 bases are shared with TRBD2. Losses at the gene ends were 9 bases for V and 3 bases for J; bases not matched to a gene: 9. The CDR3 runs 15 residues. Per germline, CDR1 LNHDA and CDR2 SQIVND (reference sequence).

The chain carries TRBV6-1 and TRBJ2-3; TRBD2 matches at 7 bases. The CDR3 spans 16 residues. Germline loops: CDR1 MNHNS, CDR2 SASEGT. V lost 0 bases to trimming and J lost 3 bases; unmatched junction nucleotides: 6. The CDR3 sequence: CASSEAGTTATDTQYF. In DNA, the CDR3 is TGTGCCAGCAGTGAAGCCGGGACTACTGCGACAGATACGCAGTATTTT.

The count of this clone is one. J is TRBJ1-2 and V is TRBV6-5; D is possibly TRBD1 (5 bases). Trimming took off 8 bases at V and 5 bases at J, with 18 bases between the two ends. The CDR3 runs 14 residues. Looked up from germline, CDR1 is MNHEY and CDR2 is SVGAGI. The CDR3 reads CASAEAGTPYGYTF. The DNA for the CDR3 is TGTGCCAGCGCAGAGGCCGGGACCCCATATGGCTACACCTTC.

This clone was recorded only once. The J gene is TRBJ2-1, the V gene TRBV9; D might be TRBD2 (6 bases). V was cut by 6 bases and J by 0 bases, with 13 bases left in between. This CDR3 is built from 15 residues. Germline-derived CDR1 and CDR2 are SGDLS and YYNGEE. The CDR3 coding sequence is TGTGCCAGCACCCTCGGGGGTAGCTCCTACAATGAGCAGTTCTTC. This encodes CASTLGGSSYNEQFF. Variable domain in full (rest from reference TRBV9 and TRBJ2-1): DSGVTQTPKHLITATGQRVTLRCSPRSGDLSVYWYQQSLDQGLQFLIQYYNGEERAKGNILERFSAQQFPDLHSELNLSSLELGDSALYFCASTLGGSSYNEQFFGPGTRLTVL.

This sequence joins TRBV6-1 and TRBJ2-3; TRBD1 matches 10 bases. The CDR3 totals 14 residues. The J segment lost 3 bases and the V segment lost 5 bases, leaving 2 bases of the junction unmatched. CDR1 is MNHNS, CDR2 SASEGT, per germline. Here the CDR3 reads CASSRDRGTDTQYF. The CDR3 nucleotides read TGTGCCAGCAGTCGGGACAGGGGTACAGATACGCAGTATTTT.

The rearrangement joins TRBV10-3 to TRBJ2-7; the D is unclear. The CDR3 has 13 residues. The ends were cut back, 3 bases at V and 0 bases at J, with 6 bases in the middle. The germline V gene encodes CDR1 ENHRY and CDR2 SYGVKD. CDR3: CAISDYSSYEQYF. For the CDR3, the DNA is TGTGCCATCAGTGATTACAGCTCCTACGAGCAGTACTTC.

The chain links TRBV7-2 to TRBJ2-6; tentatively, D is TRBD1 (6 bases). With 5 bases removed from V and 2 bases from J, the gap between germline ends came to 10 bases. Germline values: CDR1 SGHTA, CDR2 FQGNSA. CDR3 size: 15 residues. CDR3 bases: TGTGCCAGCAGCCTTACAGGGACTGGGGCCAACGTCCTGACTTTC. Translating gives CASSLTGTGANVLTF.

This clone showed up just once. The chain is built from TRBV19 and TRBJ2-7; TRBD2 agrees at 12 bases. This CDR3 is 15 amino acids long. Losses at the gene ends were 8 bases for V and 2 bases for J; bases not matched to a gene: 7. Germline loops: CDR1 LNHDA, CDR2 SQIVND (reference sequence). The CDR3 DNA sequence: TGTGCCAGTGGAACAAGACTAGCGGGGGCCTACGAGCAGTACTTC. Its translation: CASGTRLAGAYEQYF.

Only one count was recorded for this clone. Different DNA sequences within this sample yield the same CDR3. V and J are TRBV13 and TRBJ2-7; D remains ambiguous. The CDR3 is made up of 12 amino acids. Germline V gene lookup returns CDR1 PRHDT and CDR2 FYEKMQ (reference sequence). Trimming removed 0 bases from V and 3 bases from J, with 3 bases in between. In DNA, the CDR3 is TGTGCCAGCAGCTTAGGAGGCTACGAGCAGTACTTC. Its translation is CASSLGGYEQYF.

The J gene is TRBJ2-3, the V gene TRBV7-3; D not certain. The ends were cut back, 5 bases at V and 0 bases at J, with 6 bases in the middle. The CDR3 spans 13 residues. Germline V gives CDR1 SGHTA, CDR2 FQGTGA. CDR3 DNA sequence: TGTGCCAGCAGCGCCTCTAGCACAGATACGCAGTATTTT. Residues: CASSASSTDTQYF.